This is a list of T cell receptor beta chains from one sample in a study of memory CD4+ T cells and cytomegalovirus serostatus. The assay was immunoSEQ multiplex PCR, and TCRdb's table has in-frame clones only and misses some. This sample has 50,000 or so clones; roughly 80% occur once, and the top ten carry about 0.82%. Sequencing was carried out using memory CD4+ T cells from blood. These receptors all come from an adult in good health and CMV-seronegative. The CDR3 runs from the conserved cysteine through the conserved F or W. A D gene is named only where the DNA matches it firmly. Clone sizes are given selectively: once, few, many, or a class where the clone is expanded.

>TRBV2|TRBJ1-4|-|-
TGTGCCAGCAGCTGGAGGGGGGCGGGTGAAAAACTGTTTTTT
CASSWRGAGEKLFF
>TRBV5-1|TRBJ2-7|-|-
TGCGCCAGCAGCTCCCTCCCCCCGGGACTCACCTACGAGCAGTACTTC
CASSSLPPGLTYEQYF
>TRBV5-1|TRBJ2-2|once|-
TGCGCCAGCAGCGGCCAGGGTCTCGACACCGGGGAGCTGTTTTTT
CASSGQGLDTGELFF
>TRBV27|TRBJ2-1|-|-
TGTGCCAGCAGTTTAAGGAATGAGCAGTTCTTC
CASSLRNEQFF
>TRBV28|TRBJ2-1|-|TRBD2
TGTGCCAGCAGTTTATACGGGACTAGAGCTAATGAGCAGTTCTTC
CASSLYGTRANEQFF
>TRBV6-7|TRBJ2-3|once|-
TGTGCCAGCAGTTACCCCAAGGCTGATAGCACAGATACGCAGTATTTT
CASSYPKADSTDTQYF
>TRBV30|TRBJ1-1|few|TRBD1
TGTGCCTGGAGTCCACTCGACAGGGTCGGCACTGAAGCTTTCTTT
CAWSPLDRVGTEAFF
>TRBV6-5|TRBJ2-5|-|-
TGTGCCAGCAGCAAGACTTGGTCCATACAAGAGACCCAGTACTTC
CASSKTWSIQETQYF
>TRBV4-1|TRBJ2-3|-|-
TGCGCCAGCAGCCAAGAAACGGGTACGCAGTATTTT
CASSQETGTQYF
>TRBV7-7|TRBJ2-2|-|-
TGTGCTAGCAGCTTAAGGGGGGACACCGGGGAGCTGTTTTTT
CASSLRGDTGELFF
>TRBV30|TRBJ1-1|-|-
TGTGCCCGTCAAATGCAGGGTGAGGCTGAAGCTTTCTTT
CARQMQGEAEAFF
>TRBV4-2|TRBJ2-1|-|TRBD2
TGTGCCAGCAGCCAAGAGGCTAGCGGGAGGGGTGAGCAGTTCTTC
CASSQEASGRGEQFF
>TRBV7-2|TRBJ2-7|-|-
TGTGCCAGCAGCTACGGCACGGTCGAGCAGTACTTC
CASSYGTVEQYF
>TRBV6-5|TRBJ2-7|once|-
TGTGCCAGCAAACAGGGGGGGGATTACGAGCAGTACTTC
CASKQGGDYEQYF
>TRBV9|TRBJ1-1|-|-
TGTGCCAGCAGCGTAGTGGGGGGGGCGGCTGAAGCTTTCTTT
CASSVVGGAAEAFF
>TRBV29-1|TRBJ2-3|once|-
TGCAGCGTTGGGGGTAGCACAGATACGCAGTATTTT
CSVGGSTDTQYF
>TRBV5-1|TRBJ2-7|-|-
TGCGCCAGCAGCTTGGGTGACTCCGAGGAGCAGTACTTC
CASSLGDSEEQYF
>TRBV7-8|TRBJ1-5|-|TRBD1
TGTGCCAGCAGCCTTTCCAACTCCGACAGGGGTGAGCCCCAGCATTTT
CASSLSNSDRGEPQHF
>TRBV11-1|TRBJ2-7|-|-
TGTGCCAGCAGCTTAGCGACCGGGTACGAGCAGTACTTC
CASSLATGYEQYF
>TRBV18|TRBJ1-2|-|TRBD1
TGTGCCAGCTCACCTCAGGGGACAGAGTCGGCCTATGGCTACACCTTC
CASSPQGTESAYGYTF
>TRBV14|TRBJ1-1|-|-
TGTGCCAGCAGTCCTGGGGGGCGTGAAGCTTTCTTT
CASSPGGREAFF
>TRBV29-1|TRBJ2-1|-|-
TGCAGCGCAGAACAGGGGAGGTTCAATGAGCAGTTCTTC
CSAEQGRFNEQFF
>TRBV19|TRBJ2-1|few|TRBD1
TGTGCCAGTAGTGCCGGACAGGGTTCCTACAATGAGCAGTTCTTC
CASSAGQGSYNEQFF
>TRBV5-8|TRBJ1-2|-|TRBD1
TGTGCCAGCAGCTCCGGTACAGGGGGTCACTATGGCTACACCTTC
CASSSGTGGHYGYTF
>TRBV5-6|TRBJ2-4|-|-
TGTGCCAGCAGCAGGTGGGGTTCCGTAGCCAAAAACATTCAGTACTTC
CASSRWGSVAKNIQYF
>TRBV7-9|TRBJ2-3|-|-
TGTGCCAGCAGCGGGGGGGCGGCAGATACGCAGTATTTT
CASSGGAADTQYF
>TRBV18|TRBJ2-1|once|TRBD1
TGTGCCAGCTCACCACCGGGACAGGGGTACAATGAGCAGTTCTTC
CASSPPGQGYNEQFF
>TRBV7-8|TRBJ2-5|-|-
TGTGCCAGCAGCCCGACCGTGGGAGAGACCCAGTACTTC
CASSPTVGETQYF
>TRBV7-9|TRBJ2-1|-|-
TGTGCCAGCGAGGCACTCTACGGGGAGCAGTTCTTC
CASEALYGEQFF
>TRBV19|TRBJ1-2|-|-
TGTGCCAGTAGTCCGGACAGAGCATATGGCTACACCTTC
CASSPDRAYGYTF
>TRBV4-1|TRBJ2-3|-|-
TGCGCCAGCAGCCAAGGTCGAGCTCGGTTCACAGATACGCAGTATTTT
CASSQGRARFTDTQYF
>TRBV11-2|TRBJ2-3|-|-
TGTGCCAGCAGCTTAGGCGGGGGACAGACTAGCACAGATACGCAGTATTTT
CASSLGGGQTSTDTQYF
>TRBV9|TRBJ1-3|-|-
TGTGCCAGCAGCGTAGGGAGGACAGGAAACACCATATATTTT
CASSVGRTGNTIYF
>TRBV2|TRBJ2-5|few|-
TGTGCCAGCACTGCGGGACAAGAGACCCAGTACTTC
CASTAGQETQYF
>TRBV19|TRBJ1-4|-|-
TGTGCCAGTAGCCGGCGGACAACTAATGAAAAACTGTTTTTT
CASSRRTTNEKLFF
>TRBV18|TRBJ2-1|-|-
TGTGCCAGCTCACCACCGGATCTAAGCTCCTACAATGAGCAGTTCTTC
CASSPPDLSSYNEQFF
>TRBV9|TRBJ1-3|-|-
TGTGCCAGCAGCGAGGGTCGTGAAAACACCATATATTTT
CASSEGRENTIYF
>TRBV9|TRBJ1-2|-|TRBD1
TGTGCCAGCAGCACAGGACAGGAGAACTATGGCTACACCTTC
CASSTGQENYGYTF
>TRBV18|TRBJ1-2|-|-
TGTGCCAGCTCACCAGGCAGGGACTATGGCTACACCTTC
CASSPGRDYGYTF
>TRBV2|TRBJ1-1|-|-
TGTGCCAGCAGTGATTGGGGGGTAGGAGGAAGGACTGAAGCTTTCTTT
CASSDWGVGGRTEAFF